The 9 T cell receptor beta chains given below trace back to one sample, sequenced in a study of tumor and adjacent non-tumor tissue in lung cancer. The template was RNA from unsorted bulk tissue. Distant lung tissue was collected more than 3 cm away from the tumor edge. A modified ARM-PCR protocol with three rounds of nested PCR amplified TCRbeta. One entry per CDR3 protein, called by TCRdb with MiXCR from the multiplex PCR reads. The table records about 90,000 distinct CDR3 sequences, under 80% of them present only once. The sequenced sample consisted of distant non-tumor lung tissue. All receptors come from a woman aged 45-65 years with non-small cell lung cancer.

Remarks on this clonotype: At one end, the junction sequence differs from germline, possibly due to a read error. The chain couples TRBV2 to TRBJ2-6, with D possibly being TRBD1 (6 bases). Germline CDR1 is SNHLY and CDR2 is FYNNEI. This CDR3 is built from 17 residues. This CDR3 is CASSPRGELSGTNVLTF. CDR3 nucleotides: TGTGCCAGCAGCCCCAGGGGCGAGCTCTCTGGGACCAATGTCCTGACTTTC. Together with reference TRBV2 and TRBJ2-6, the CDR3 gives the full variable domain: EPEVTQTPSHQVTQMGQEVILRCVPISNHLYFYWYRQILGQKVEFLVSFYNNEISEKSEIFDDQFSVERPDGSNFTLKIRSTKLEDSAMYFCASSPRGELSGTNVLTFGAGSRLTVL.

The gene calls are TRBV25-1 and TRBJ1-2; 8 nucleotides line up with TRBD1. The CDR3 consists of 15 residues. Germline V gives CDR1 MGHDK, CDR2 SYGVNS. With 8 bases clipped from V and 4 bases from J, the junction kept 12 bases outside the gene matches. As DNA, the CDR3 is TGTGCCAGCCTCGGATTTGACAGGGGCCCCTATGGCTACACCTTC. Encoded protein: CASLGFDRGPYGYTF.

Points on this clonotype: This may come from a read error, since a much larger clone is one base off. V and J are TRBV7-8 and TRBJ2-1, with TRBD2 as a possible D gene (5 bases). Germline loops: CDR1 SGHVS, CDR2 FQNEAQ. This CDR3 has 15 amino acids. V gave up 0 bases and J gave up 15 bases, with 21 bases separating them. CDR3 in amino acids: CASSLAPGIDYLLFF. The DNA of the CDR3 is TGTGCCAGCAGCTTAGCGCCGGGTATTGACTATTTGCTGTTCTTC.

In this sample, this clonotype turned up many times. The genes are TRBV5-1 and TRBJ2-5; maybe TRBD1 (5 bases). The CDR3 runs 14 residues. V lost 4 bases and J lost 2, with 12 bases in between. CDR1 and CDR2 from the germline V gene are SGHRS and YFSETQ. CDR3 residues: CASSEQVGQETQYF. CDR3 DNA: TGCGCCAGCAGCGAACAGGTCGGGCAAGAGACCCAGTACTTC.

A note on this clonotype: One end of the junction fails to match germline, which may point to a read error. The V call is TRBV4-1, the J call TRBJ2-3, with TRBD2 identical over 7 bases. CDR1 and CDR2 from the germline V gene are MGHRA and YSYEKL. CDR3 length: 13 residues. The CDR3 loop reads CTSHTSVTDTQYF. The CDR3 DNA sequence: TGCACCAGTCATACTAGCGTCACAGATACGCAGTATTTT.

This clonotype turned up a few times. A read error may be the cause here, since a much bigger clone is one base away. The chain is built from TRBV24-1 and TRBJ1-5; 8 positions agree with TRBD1. The CDR3 sequence is 15 residues long. Germline assignment: CDR1 KGHDR and CDR2 SFDVKD. CDR3 in DNA: TGTGTCACCAGCGTTACAGGGGGGCCCGATCAGCCCCAGCATTTT. This sequence encodes CVTSVTGGPDQPQHF.

On this clonotype itself: One base away lies a much larger clone, so this may be a sequencing read error. The chain couples TRBV7-9 to TRBJ2-7; perhaps TRBD2 as D (5 bases). CDR1 SEHNR and CDR2 FQNEAQ come from the germline V gene (reference sequence). There are 16 residues in the CDR3. V lost 7 bases and J lost 5, with 24 bases in between. In nucleotides, the CDR3 is TGTGCCAGCAACCCACCGAGCACTAGATCTGGCAACGAGCAGTACTTC. The encoded protein is CASNPPSTRSGNEQYF.

This chain connects TRBV4-1 to TRBJ2-7; D is uncertain. V was clipped by 7 bases and J by 6 bases, with 16 bases between them. The CDR3 totals 13 residues. The germline CDR1 and CDR2 sequences are MGHRA and YSYEKL. CDR3: CASTQDRSGEQYF. The CDR3 nucleotides are TGCGCCAGCACCCAGGATAGGTCGGGCGAGCAGTACTTC.

As regards this clonotype: One junction end does not reproduce the germline sequence, and a read error may be involved. This chain joins TRBV11-1 and TRBJ2-1; a possible D gene is TRBD2 (6 bases). This CDR3 contains 13 residues. Germline assignment: CDR1 SGHAT and CDR2 FQDESV (reference sequence). CDR3 DNA: TGTGCCAGTAGCGCCACGGACTACAATGAGCAGCTCTTC. Its protein product is CASSATDYNEQLF.